This TCR beta chain was retrieved from a study of neoadjuvant anti-PD-1 for oral cavity cancer. About the research overall: Patients mostly received three to four biweekly nivolumab doses at 3 mg/kg before surgery. General study results and limits: Post-treatment tumors with larger preexisting clones showed more shrinkage.

This clone was seen a few times. Antigen specificity is unknown. Most tumor samples had approximately 5 ug input DNA in two replicates. Assay: immunoSEQ multiplex PCR; the TCRdb copy retains only in-frame clones and omits some. The profile covers around 15,000 clones, with roughly 41% appearing a single time and less than 40% taken by the ten largest. The CDR3 is made up of 12 amino acids. Germline V CDR1 and CDR2: SQVTM, ANQGSEA. Trimming stripped 8 bases from V and 6 bases from J, with 17 bases between. As to time point: after neoadjuvant nivolumab, at surgical resection. This clonotype was obtained from a person aged 35-79 years with oral cavity squamous cell carcinoma. V gene TRBV29-1 combines with J gene TRBJ2-7; maybe TRBD1 (7 bases). This specimen was tumor tissue, taken after nivolumab (anti-PD-1) treatment. The CDR3 region is CSCDRAGSEQYF. The CDR3 DNA reads TGCAGCTGTGACAGGGCGGGGTCCGAGCAGTACTTC.